This T cell receptor (beta chain) was identified in a study of blood T cell repertoires in COVID-19. Looked up from germline, CDR1 is SGHRS and CDR2 is YFSETQ. The V gene end was trimmed by 3 bases and the J gene end by 0 bases; junction bases not matched to a gene: 2. The CDR3 contains 16 residues. Clones were sequenced by immunoSEQ multiplex PCR, and TCRdb holds only the in-frame ones, with some missing. The sample lists under 250,000 clones; more than 65% were seen once. The gene calls are TRBV5-1 and TRBJ2-3, with 12 bases fitting TRBD2. The receptor's source is a woman of 80 years or more with acute or convalescent COVID-19. The sample consisted of peripheral blood. The CDR3 DNA reads as TGCGCCAGCAGCTGGGGGACTAGCGGGAGCACAGATACGCAGTATTTT. Its translation is CASSWGTSGSTDTQYF.